This T cell receptor (beta chain) was documented in a study of regulatory T cells in long-lasting Graves disease (dated by TCRdb to 2020 to 2022). In terms of the full investigation: In the newly diagnosed Graves' disease group, patients had been taking antithyroid drugs for less than 3 months. Persistent Graves' disease patients were compared with newly diagnosed Graves' disease patients by peripheral blood TCR sequencing and RNA sequencing. The study took place in China and was registered as a clinical trial. TCR sequencing covered about 13 persistent and approximately 20 newly diagnosed Graves' disease patients, some 35 samples in total. General conclusions and limits of the study: More public clonotypes were shared among persistent patients (over 2,500) than among newly diagnosed patients (roughly 1,000). Persistent disease showed preferential use of TRBV28, TRBJ1-2 and TRBJ2-5, whereas newly diagnosed disease favored TRBV20-1 and TRBJ2-1. Sequencing and analysis were limited to the TCR beta chain. The study examined only peripheral blood because the primary lesion, thyroid tissue, could not be accessed. The authors noted that the small sample size was a limitation that may lower accuracy. Compared with newly diagnosed patients, patients with persistent Graves' disease had lower TCR Shannon entropy and fewer highly expanded clones, which suggests clonal expansion.

There are a few counts of this clonotype. What antigen it recognizes has not been identified. Base qualities are not provided; no much larger clone lies one nucleotide away. The label giving this sample's time point can be read as: newly diagnosed GD, antithyroid drugs for less than 3 months. For both TCR sequencing and RNA sequencing, RNA was extracted from PBMCs using TRIzol. Graves' disease was diagnosed according to American Thyroid Association guidelines. Recruitment of patients was carried out at an endocrinology department in Xi'an, China. Each patient gave approximately 10 milliliters of peripheral blood, collected in an EDTA anticoagulant tube. PBMCs were isolated by Ficoll Paque Plus density gradient separation without further T cell sorting. An Agilent 2100 Bioanalyzer and agarose gel were used to check RNA quality, while a NanoDrop 2000 measured RNA concentration. Libraries were prepared through multiplex PCR. Sequenced using an Illumina HiSeq 4000. TCR beta libraries were built with iRepertoire HTBI primers and Arm-PCR amplification of CDR3 regions. PCR products were gel purified before sequencing. As for the original processing: Across samples, 62 TRBV and 12 to 15 TRBJ segments were identified and used for gene usage analysis of CDR3 amino acid clonotypes. COPE and FqMerger were used to merge filtered high-quality paired reads into contigs. BLAST was used to align contigs to the IMGT TRBV, TRBD and TRBJ reference genes, and CDR3 was defined following IMGT. Any clonotype with a frequency above 0.1% was counted as a highly expanded clone. Repertoire diversity was measured by Shannon entropy, and V-J evenness by the Gini coefficient. Public clonotypes were defined as clonotypes shared by more than one individual. The raw public data were reprocessed by TCRdb itself: fastp quality trimming at Q25, MiXCR clonotype calling, in-frame beta chains only. CDR3 protein duplicates are merged, each entry listing the most common genes and DNA. The V and J calls were determined by TCRdb, not by the authors. Present in this sample are about 470,000 distinct CDR3 sequences, more than 13% of which were seen just once. Of the sample, over 15% is held by the ten largest clones.

V is clipped by 6 bases and J by 5 bases, and the sequence between their germline boundaries is 16 bases long. The germline V gene (reference sequence) yields DFQATT for CDR1 and SNEGSKA for CDR2. CDR3 length: 13 amino acids, cysteine to phenylalanine. Just the 39-base CDR3 DNA is kept, in frame starting at base 1. These data also formed part of another study, on T cells in Graves' hyperthyroidism and ophthalmopathy. Reported in the second study: Stable Graves' hyperthyroidism was defined as no progression to ophthalmopathy during 18 months of follow-up. Hyperthyroidism patients were aged 18 to 65 years and newly diagnosed, with disease duration of less than 2 months. The study excluded patients with uncontrolled infections, other autoimmune diseases, pregnancy or lactation. Diagnoses were established on the basis of clinical symptoms, serum thyroxine and TRAb, thyroid ultrasound, and orbital computed tomography. The TCR CDR3 was subjected to a first round of RT-PCR using the HTBI primer set and the Qiagen OneStep RT-PCR kit. Most expanded thyroid clonotypes (frequency above 0.001) were also found in blood, which suggests that blood repertoires may mirror thyroid immune responses. A 13 V-J signature model separated ophthalmopathy from stable hyperthyroidism, with 87.88% sensitivity and about 81% specificity in cross-validation and 80%/75% in testing. In validation, the model predicted progression to ophthalmopathy with 55% to 71% sensitivity and about 73% specificity, a median of about 6 months before onset. A discovery cohort of about a hundred patients, approximately 45 with Graves' ophthalmopathy and 55 to 65 with stable Graves' hyperthyroidism, was used to find distinguishing TCR V-J signatures. An independent validation cohort of under 20 hyperthyroidism patients and about 16 patients who later progressed to ophthalmopathy tested prospective prediction of ophthalmopathy. The 95 to 100 discovery patients were divided at random into training and test sets in a 7:3 ratio. In addition, the study compared T-cell repertoires in thyroid tissue and in blood from about 6 Graves' hyperthyroidism patients. After blood sampling, hyperthyroidism patients were treated with methimazole at a starting dose of 30 mg daily, and ophthalmopathy patients were treated with high-dose intravenous methylprednisolone. Libraries were constructed in a second round of multiplex PCR, after which size selection and purification were carried out. Libraries were sequenced paired-end with 100 bp reads on an Illumina HiSeq2000. Raw data were processed with SOAPnuke, discarding reads with adapters, uncalled bases, mean Phred below 15, or no exact constant-primer or identifier match. High-quality paired reads were merged with COPE v1.2.5, and unique nucleotide sequences were defined as clonotypes. Clonotypes were aligned to IMGT TRBV, TRBD and TRBJ reference segments using MiTCR v1.1. The analysis was restricted to V-J combinations with a frequency above 0.0001, which together covered about 99% of the repertoires. The TCS score was defined as the ratio of F50 (clonal expansion) to E x V (chaos), calculated using BLOSUM62-based TCRdist between CDR3 peptides within each V-J. Welch's t-statistics and random forest reduced some 510 V-J features to about 12, which were used in a naive Bayes classifier (R e1071). Sample size was not statistically predetermined, and investigators were not blinded to group allocation. The paper describes TCR Vbeta CDR3 sequencing of 135 peripheral blood samples, made up of 43 ophthalmopathy patients, some 80 hyperthyroidism patients and some 17 progressor patients.

Sample: peripheral blood mononuclear cells (PBMCs), taken at new diagnosis, from a patient treated with antithyroid drugs. The receptor comes from a woman under 40 with Graves disease. Donor details come from another sample of the same person, matched by shared clones. The rearranged segments are TRBV20-1 and TRBJ1-2, with the D gene call left open. For the CDR3, the sequence is CSAPKVSSYGYTF. In nucleotide form, the sequence is TGCAGTGCCCCAAAGGTGTCGAGTTATGGCTACACCTTC.